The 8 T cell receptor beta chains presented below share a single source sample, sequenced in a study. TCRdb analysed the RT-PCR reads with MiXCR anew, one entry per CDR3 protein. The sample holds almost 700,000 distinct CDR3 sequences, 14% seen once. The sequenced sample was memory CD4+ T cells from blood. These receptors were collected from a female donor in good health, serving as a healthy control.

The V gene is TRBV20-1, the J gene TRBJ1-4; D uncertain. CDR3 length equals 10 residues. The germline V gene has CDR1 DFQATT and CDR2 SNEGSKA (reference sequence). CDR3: CASGAEKLFF. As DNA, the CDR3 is TGCGCCAGCGGTGCTGAAAAACTGTTTTTT.

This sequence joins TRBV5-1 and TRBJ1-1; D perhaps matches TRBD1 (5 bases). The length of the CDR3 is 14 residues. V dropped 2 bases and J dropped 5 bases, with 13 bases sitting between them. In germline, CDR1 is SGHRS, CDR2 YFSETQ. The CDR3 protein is CASSFLGVLTEAFF. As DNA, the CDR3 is TGCGCCAGCAGCTTCTTAGGGGTTTTGACTGAAGCTTTCTTT. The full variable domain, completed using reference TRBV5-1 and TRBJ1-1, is KAGVTQTPRYLIKTRGQQVTLSCSPISGHRSVSWYQQTPGQGLQFLFEYFSETQRNKGNFPGRFSGRQFSNSRSEMNVSTLELGDSALYLCASSFLGVLTEAFFGQGTRLTVV.

CDR3 nucleotide sequence: TGTGCCAGCTCACCACGAAAGGGCGGGACGGACGACACCGGGGAGCTGTTTTTT. Translated: CASSPRKGGTDDTGELFF. The genes are TRBV18 and TRBJ2-2, with a weak D call TRBD2 (6 bases). Trimming cost V 1 base and J 3 bases, with 18 bases left between them. CDR3 size: 18 residues. In germline, CDR1 is KGHSH, CDR2 LQKENI.

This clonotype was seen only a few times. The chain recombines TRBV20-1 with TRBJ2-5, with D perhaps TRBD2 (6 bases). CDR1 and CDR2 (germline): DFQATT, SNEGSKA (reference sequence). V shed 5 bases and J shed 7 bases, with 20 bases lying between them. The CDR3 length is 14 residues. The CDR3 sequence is CSAPTSAGRGTQYF. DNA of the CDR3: TGCAGTGCTCCCACCTCCGCGGGACGTGGGACCCAGTACTTC.

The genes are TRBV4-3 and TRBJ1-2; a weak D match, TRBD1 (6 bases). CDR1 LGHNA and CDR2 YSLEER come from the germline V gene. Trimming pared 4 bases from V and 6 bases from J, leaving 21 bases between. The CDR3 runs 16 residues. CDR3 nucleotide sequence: TGCGCCAGCAGCCGCCCTGGAACAGGGCGGAACAATGGCTACACCTTC. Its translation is CASSRPGTGRNNGYTF.

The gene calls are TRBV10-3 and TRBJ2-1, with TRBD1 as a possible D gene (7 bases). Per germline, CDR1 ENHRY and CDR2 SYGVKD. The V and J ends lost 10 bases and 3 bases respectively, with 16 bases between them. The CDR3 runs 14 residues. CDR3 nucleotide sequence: TGTGCCACTGGCAGGGGGGAAAACTACAATGAGCAGTTCTTC. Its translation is CATGRGENYNEQFF.

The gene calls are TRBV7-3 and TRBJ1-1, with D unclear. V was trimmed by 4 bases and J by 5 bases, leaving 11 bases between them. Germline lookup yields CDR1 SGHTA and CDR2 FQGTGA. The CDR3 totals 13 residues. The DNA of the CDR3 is TGTGCCAGCAGCTCCTTGGCGAATACTGAAGCTTTCTTT. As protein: CASSSLANTEAFF.

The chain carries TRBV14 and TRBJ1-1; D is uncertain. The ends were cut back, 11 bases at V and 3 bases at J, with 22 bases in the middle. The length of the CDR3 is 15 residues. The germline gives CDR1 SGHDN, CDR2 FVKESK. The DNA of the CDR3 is TGTGCCTACCGGGGTGAAAGCTACAGAGACACTGAAGCTTTCTTT. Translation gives CAYRGESYRDTEAFF.